Listed below are T cell receptor beta chains from one sample, sequenced in a study of control samples from healthy donors and cancer patients. Only in-frame clones appear in the TCRdb table, and some are missing; sequencing was by immunoSEQ multiplex PCR. The table includes thousands of clones, 70% to 80% detected once. The sequencing sample was made of formalin-fixed, paraffin-embedded tissue. The receptors here all came from a female donor with melanoma. Both conserved end residues are part of each CDR3. The D gene is left open where the match is weak. Clone sizes are given selectively: once, few, many, or a class where the clone is expanded.

size	J	V	D	DNA	CDR3
few	TRBJ2-7	TRBV18	NA	TGTGCCAGCTTACCCGGGAGGGGGCTATACTACGAGCAGTACTTC	CASLPGRGLYYEQYF
NA	TRBJ1-5	TRBV28	NA	TGTGCCAGCAGTTTAGCCGGAGATCAGCCCCAGCATTTT	CASSLAGDQPQHF
few	TRBJ2-1	TRBV5-1	NA	TGCGCCAGCAGCTTGGCCCTTAACAATGAGCAGTTCTTC	CASSLALNNEQFF
NA	TRBJ2-6	TRBV7-2	NA	TGTGCCAGCAGCTTAGGGAGCTCTGGGGCCAACGTCCTGACTTTC	CASSLGSSGANVLTF
NA	TRBJ2-4	TRBV7-2	NA	TGTGCCAGCAGCTTAAGTTATGCGGGAACCAAAAACATTCAGTACTTC	CASSLSYAGTKNIQYF
few	TRBJ2-5	TRBV28	TRBD2	TGTGCCAGCAGTTCTCGGGGGACTAGCGGGAGCATGGAGACCCAGTACTTC	CASSSRGTSGSMETQYF
NA	TRBJ2-7	TRBV7-8	NA	TGTGCCAGCAGCGGCTACGAGCAGTACTTC	CASSGYEQYF
NA	TRBJ2-7	TRBV4-3	NA	TGCGCCAGCAGCCCATGGAGGGGGAGCTCCTACGAGCAGTACTTC	CASSPWRGSSYEQYF
NA	TRBJ2-3	TRBV3-1/TRBV3-2	TRBD2	TGTGCCAGCAGCCAAGATCATGTTGGACTAGCGGGGGGGGAAGATACGCAGTATTTT	CASSQDHVGLAGGEDTQYF
NA	TRBJ2-7	TRBV19	TRBD1	TGTGCCAGCTCCGGGACAGGGTCCTACGAGCAGTACTTC	CASSGTGSYEQYF
NA	TRBJ1-2	TRBV5-8	TRBD1	TGTGCCAGCAGCGACCTTGGGACAGCCTCTAGTCTTAAATATGGCTACACCTTC	CASSDLGTASSLKYGYTF
NA	TRBJ2-7	TRBV4-3	NA	TGCGCCAGCAGCCAAGCCGAGTACGAGCAGTACTTC	CASSQAEYEQYF
NA	TRBJ2-7	TRBV3-1/TRBV3-2	NA	TGTGCCAGCAGCCCCGGGGTCCAAGGCTACGAGCAGTACTTC	CASSPGVQGYEQYF
large	TRBJ2-7	TRBV29-1	NA	TGCAGCGTTGTAAGCGGCTACGAGCAGTACTTC	CSVVSGYEQYF
NA	TRBJ2-1	TRBV7-9	NA	TGTGCCAGCAGCCGGAGGGGGCGGGTTTACAATGAGCAGTTCTTC	CASSRRGRVYNEQFF
few	TRBJ1-2	TRBV12-5	NA	TGTGCTAGTGGTTCCTCCGGGACACATGGCTACACCTTC	CASGSSGTHGYTF
once	TRBJ1-2	TRBV12-3/TRBV12-4	NA	TGTGCCAGCAGTTTCGGCATTAACTATGGCTACACCTTC	CASSFGINYGYTF
NA	TRBJ2-7	TRBV7-3	TRBD2	TGTGCCAGCAGCCCCTTCCTGGGACTAGACGCCGAGCAGTACTTC	CASSPFLGLDAEQYF
NA	TRBJ2-3	TRBV9	TRBD2	TGTGCCAGCAGCGCGCCTATCGGGACTAGCGGGAGGAGCCTCACAGATACGCAGTATTTT	CASSAPIGTSGRSLTDTQYF
NA	TRBJ2-1	TRBV6-2/TRBV6-3	TRBD1	TGTGCCAGCAGTCGACAGGGGCCCTACAATGAGCAGTTCTTC	CASSRQGPYNEQFF
few	TRBJ2-3	TRBV6-4	NA	TGTGCCAGCAGTGTAAAAGATACGCAGTATTTT	CASSVKDTQYF
NA	TRBJ2-5	TRBV6-4	NA	TGTGCCAGCAGTGACTCAAGGGAACGGTTGGAGACCCAGTACTTC	CASSDSRERLETQYF
few	TRBJ1-5	TRBV29-1	NA	TGCAGCGTTGCTTGGGGAGACGAGCCCCAGCATTTT	CSVAWGDEPQHF
NA	TRBJ1-1	TRBV18	TRBD1	TGTGCCAGCTCACCACGAGGACAGGGAGTAGTCACTGAAGCTTTCTTT	CASSPRGQGVVTEAFF
NA	TRBJ2-7	TRBV6-2/TRBV6-3	TRBD2	TGTGCCAGCAGTTCTAGCGGTACCTACGAGCAGTACTTC	CASSSSGTYEQYF
NA	TRBJ2-5	TRBV3-1/TRBV3-2	NA	TGTGCCAGCAGCCAATCCAAATTAGAGACCCAGTACTTC	CASSQSKLETQYF
once	TRBJ2-3	TRBV11-2	NA	TGTGCCAGCAGACCGAACACAGATACGCAGTATTTT	CASRPNTDTQYF
NA	TRBJ1-2	TRBV6-5	NA	TGTGCCAGCAGTTACTCCCTTCCAGGCCTCTATGGCTACACCTTC	CASSYSLPGLYGYTF
NA	TRBJ2-3	TRBV5-4	NA	TGTGCCAGCAGCTTGAGCACAGATACGCAGTATTTT	CASSLSTDTQYF
NA	TRBJ2-5	TRBV28	NA	TGTGCCAGCAGTGTAGGGGAGATCCAGTACTTC	CASSVGEIQYF
NA	TRBJ1-4	TRBV19	NA	TGTGCCAGTACCCTGGGACAAGTAGGCGAAAAACTGTTTTTT	CASTLGQVGEKLFF
NA	TRBJ2-1	TRBV5-6	NA	TGTGCCAGCCACCCAACGGGGGCCTACAATGAGCAGTTCTTC	CASHPTGAYNEQFF
NA	TRBJ1-2	TRBV27	NA	TGTGCCAGCAGCCCCATGTTGGGTCGGGGCTACACCTTC	CASSPMLGRGYTF
NA	TRBJ2-7	TRBV7-9	TRBD2	TGTGCCAGCAGCTTAAACGGGAGGATCTACGAGCAGTACTTC	CASSLNGRIYEQYF